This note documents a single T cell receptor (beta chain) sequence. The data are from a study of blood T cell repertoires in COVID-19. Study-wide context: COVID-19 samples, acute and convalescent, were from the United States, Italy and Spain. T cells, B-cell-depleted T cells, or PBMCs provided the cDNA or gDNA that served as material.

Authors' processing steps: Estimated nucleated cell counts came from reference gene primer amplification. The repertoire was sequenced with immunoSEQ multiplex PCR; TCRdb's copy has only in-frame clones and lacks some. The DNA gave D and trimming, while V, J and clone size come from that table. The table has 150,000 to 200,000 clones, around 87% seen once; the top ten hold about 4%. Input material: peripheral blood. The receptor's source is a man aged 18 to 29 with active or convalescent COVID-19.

The CDR3 region is CATSRGPGQKETQYF. CDR3 DNA sequence: TGTGCCACCAGCAGAGGCCCGGGACAGAAAGAGACCCAGTACTTC. The chain carries TRBV15 and TRBJ2-5, with 7 bases identical to TRBD1. CDR3 length: 15 amino acids. The J segment lost 3 bases and the V segment lost 1 base, leaving 5 bases of the junction unmatched. Germline V CDR1 and CDR2: LNHNV, YYDKDF (reference sequence). The entire variable domain, with the rest obtained from reference TRBV15 and TRBJ2-5, is as follows: DAMVIQNPRYQVTQFGKPVTLSCSQTLNHNVMYWYQQKSSQAPKLLFHYYDKDFNNEADTPDNFQSRRPNTSFCFLDIRSPGLGDTAMYLCATSRGPGQKETQYFGPGTRLLVL.